This T cell receptor (beta chain) comes out of a study of preoperative IRX-2 immunotherapy in early breast cancer. The V end was cut by 5 bases, the J end by 8 bases, with 18 bases between. The germline V gene encodes CDR1 MDHEN and CDR2 SYDVKM. The CDR3 runs to 15 residues. This clone was seen just once. The protocol was immunoSEQ multiplex PCR, while the TCRdb copy is restricted to in-frame clones and leaves out a portion. The sample lists just over 25,000 clones, about 81% occurring once. Stated treatment: preoperative locoregional IRX-2 cytokine immunotherapy. Patients received preoperative, locoregional IRX-2 cytokine immunotherapy in a phase Ib study.

The source material was lymph node tissue, sampled after IRX-2 immunotherapy. The clonotype comes from a human donor with breast cancer. V is TRBV28 and J is TRBJ1-4, with a tentative D call TRBD1 (5 bases). CDR3 sequence: CASSPGWDLGEKLFF. The CDR3 bases are TGTGCCAGCAGTCCTGGATGGGACCTCGGGGAAAAACTGTTTTTT.